This TCR beta chain was sequenced for a study of cytomegalovirus exposure and HLA in healthy donors. PCR involved 60 Vbeta and 13 Jbeta primers. Here immunoSEQ multiplex PCR was the method, and the copy in TCRdb shows in-frame clones only, minus some. The top ten clones hold about 1.2% of a sample with around 130,000 clones, roughly 83% of them seen once. Points from the study as a whole: A later analysis linked 15,000 to 20,000 TCR beta sequences to HLA alleles at 0.05 false discovery rate.

This CDR3 has 14 amino acids. The junction had 7 bases not matched to a gene; V was cut back by 7 bases and J by 3 bases. Per the germline V gene, CDR1 is SNHLY and CDR2 is FYNNEI. Note on this clone: Its specificity is unknown.

The chain joins TRBV2 to TRBJ2-7; 9 bases are shared with TRBD2. The sequenced sample consisted of PBMCs. This clonotype was obtained from a girl aged 2 to 9 in good health and CMV-seronegative. The CDR3 spells CASISGRRYYEQYF. In DNA, the CDR3 is TGTGCCAGCATTAGCGGGAGACGTTACTACGAGCAGTACTTC.